Listed here is a single T cell receptor beta chain. These data are taken from a study of cytomegalovirus exposure and HLA in healthy donors. The primer mix had 60 Vbeta and 13 Jbeta primers. Per the original methods: In a later analysis, roughly 86 million unique TCR beta chains included roughly 11 million shared by two or more donors. Libraries were prepared by immunoSEQ multiplex PCR; TCRdb keeps only in-frame clonotypes and omits some of them. V and J calls and clone size come straight from that table; D and trimming were deduced from the DNA. The sample lists 170,000 or so clones, 60% to 80% occurring once. Germline loops: CDR1 SNHLY, CDR2 FYNNEI. V gave up 5 bases and J gave up 3 bases; unmatched junction bases: 12. This CDR3 has 17 amino acids.

The chain combines TRBV2 with TRBJ2-7, with 11 positions matching TRBD2. The sequencing sample was made of PBMCs. The receptor comes from a woman aged 25 to 39 in good health and CMV-seronegative. DNA of the CDR3: TGTGCCAGCAGTCCTACTACTAGCGGGGGCCGCCTCTACGAGCAGTACTTC. Protein sequence: CASSPTTSGGRLYEQYF.